The 18 T cell receptor beta chains given below trace back to one sample, sequenced in a study of cytomegalovirus exposure and HLA in healthy donors. Primers included in the PCR were 60 Vbeta and 13 Jbeta primers. The repertoire was sequenced with immunoSEQ multiplex PCR; TCRdb's copy has only in-frame clones and lacks some. Altogether under 200,000 clones are present, under 70% being singletons, with the ten largest covering about 2.9%. The sample taken for sequencing was PBMCs. These TCRs come from a woman between 40 and 50 years old in good health and CMV-seropositive.

The J gene is TRBJ2-5, the V gene TRBV11-2, with D uncertain. Germline assignment: CDR1 SGHAT and CDR2 FQNNGV. V was cut by 1 base and J by 4 bases, with 7 bases left in between. The CDR3 consists of 13 residues. The CDR3 DNA follows: TGTGCCAGCAGCTTAGCGGGTGGAGAGACCCAGTACTTC. As protein: CASSLAGGETQYF.

This clone was counted a few times. The V call is TRBV21-1, the J call TRBJ2-7; no DNA check was done on the table's D call, TRBD1. TRBV21-1 is recorded as a pseudogene. CDR3 length: 14 amino acids. This CDR3 reads CASSNGFQTDEQYF. For the CDR3, the DNA is TGTGCCAGCAGCAATGGGTTCCAGACAGACGAGCAGTACTTC.

This clone was seen a single time. At one end the junction does not follow the germline gene, possibly because of a read error. The genes are TRBV7-7 and TRBJ1-2; 7 bases are a match to TRBD1. Germline V CDR1 and CDR2: SSHAT, FNYEAQ (reference sequence). CDR3 size: 14 residues. CDR3 sequence: CASSLDATGSGYPF. The CDR3 DNA sequence: TGTGCTAGCAGCTTAGACGCGACAGGGTCTGGCTACCCCTTC.

CDR3 in DNA: TGTGCCAGCAGCTTGTCGCGAGCGGGGACCCAGTACTTC. Translated, it gives CASSLSRAGTQYF. The rearrangement uses TRBV5-8 and TRBJ2-5; a possible D gene is TRBD2 (6 bases). V gave up 1 base and J gave up 7 bases, with 11 bases separating them. Per the germline V gene, CDR1 is SGHTS and CDR2 is YDEGEE. The CDR3 spans 13 residues.

The chain links TRBV10-3 to TRBJ2-5, with a tentative D call TRBD1 (5 bases). Between the trimmed V and J ends, which lost 4 bases and 4 bases, there was a span of 13 bases. Germline V gene sequence: CDR1 ENHRY, CDR2 SYGVKD. The CDR3 totals 14 residues. The CDR3 DNA reads as TGTGCCATCAGTGGACAGCTTGGGCGAGAGACCCAGTACTTC. It specifies CAISGQLGRETQYF.

The count of this clone is one. V and J are TRBV28 and TRBJ1-2, with D maybe TRBD1 (5 bases). This CDR3 has 14 amino acids. In germline, CDR1 is MDHEN, CDR2 SYDVKM. V lost 8 bases, J lost 4 bases, and 17 bases lay in between. Here the CDR3 reads CASGEQVMSYGYTF. The CDR3 nucleotides are TGTGCCAGCGGGGAACAGGTTATGAGCTATGGCTACACCTTC.

This clone has only one observation. V and J are TRBV9 and TRBJ1-2; possible D gene TRBD1, 5 bases. Trimming pared 4 bases from V and 4 bases from J, leaving 11 bases between. Looked up from germline, CDR1 is SGDLS and CDR2 is YYNGEE. The CDR3 loop spans 13 amino acids. CDR3 amino acids: CASSSQGRYGYTF. The CDR3 DNA follows: TGTGCCAGCAGCTCCCAGGGCCGCTATGGCTACACCTTC.

The CDR3 region has the DNA TGTGCCAGCAGCTTACGGGGGGGCTCTGGGGCCAACGTCCTGACTTTC. Translation gives CASSLRGGSGANVLTF. V gene TRBV7-2 combines with J gene TRBJ2-6, with TRBD2 identical over 8 bases. CDR1 SGHTA and CDR2 FQGNSA come from the germline V gene. V lost 2 bases and J lost 0; bases outside the gene matches: 0. CDR3 length equals 16 residues.

The chain uses TRBV19 and TRBJ2-6, with TRBD2 matching over 12 bases. Germline CDR1 and CDR2: LNHDA and SQIVND (reference sequence). The CDR3 is made up of 19 amino acids. V dropped 4 bases and J dropped 0; count of bases not matched to a gene: 7. The CDR3, as DNA: TGTGCCAGTAGTACCCTTGGGACTAGCGGGCTCTCTGGGGCCAACGTCCTGACTTTC. As protein: CASSTLGTSGLSGANVLTF.

The J gene is TRBJ2-7, the V gene TRBV27; 9 nucleotides match TRBD2. The trim removed 5 bases at V and 3 bases at J, leaving 14 bases unmatched. Germline V gene lookup returns CDR1 MNHEY and CDR2 SMNVEV (reference sequence). The CDR3 runs 17 residues. The CDR3 region has the DNA TGTGCCAGCAGTCCCCGGGTAGCGGGAGTTTTAAACTACGAGCAGTACTTC. Residues: CASSPRVAGVLNYEQYF.

V gene TRBV27 combines with J gene TRBJ2-7, with 7 nucleotides matching TRBD2. Germline assignment: CDR1 MNHEY and CDR2 SMNVEV (reference sequence). V lost 4 bases and J lost 1; bases outside the gene matches: 7. The CDR3 spans 15 residues. The CDR3 spells CASSSVLARSYEQYF. The CDR3, as DNA: TGTGCCAGCAGTTCCGTACTAGCGCGATCCTACGAGCAGTACTTC.

The V gene is TRBV6-4, the J gene TRBJ2-7; D possibly corresponds to TRBD1 (7 bases). CDR1 MRHNA and CDR2 SNTAGT come from the germline V gene. V dropped 6 bases and J dropped 2 bases, with 17 bases sitting between them. This CDR3 spans 15 amino acids. CDR3 protein: CASSLAGQPAYEQYF. The CDR3 DNA is TGTGCCAGCAGCCTCGCGGGACAGCCGGCCTACGAGCAGTACTTC.

In nucleotides, the CDR3 is TGTGCCAGCAGCGCGGGACTAGCGGGGGGGACCCAAGAGACCCAGTACTTC. This encodes CASSAGLAGGTQETQYF. This rearrangement joins TRBV4-2 to TRBJ2-5, with 16 bases aligning to TRBD2. The germline V gene has CDR1 LGHNA and CDR2 YNFKEQ. The CDR3 length is 17 residues. Losses at the gene ends were 5 bases for V and 1 base for J; bases not matched to a gene: 4.

This chain links TRBV28 with TRBJ2-7; tentative D call: TRBD2 (6 bases). Per germline, CDR1 MDHEN and CDR2 SYDVKM. Deletions cut 4 bases from V and 4 bases from J, with 14 bases between. The CDR3 extends over 14 amino acids. The CDR3, as DNA: TGTGCCAGCAGTTCCGGGACCGGGAGTTACGAGCAGTACTTC. Protein product: CASSSGTGSYEQYF.

V gene TRBV5-1 combines with J gene TRBJ2-7; tentative D call: TRBD1 (5 bases). The CDR3 is 14 amino acids. Per germline, CDR1 SGHRS and CDR2 YFSETQ. V was pared by 2 bases and J by 5 bases, with 14 bases between. The CDR3 is CASSFLGVIHEQYF. The CDR3 nucleotides read TGCGCCAGCAGCTTCTTAGGGGTTATCCACGAGCAGTACTTC.

The gene calls are TRBV5-1 and TRBJ1-3, with TRBD1 as a possible D gene (5 bases). V was shortened by 2 bases and J by 4 bases, with 13 bases between the two germline ends. CDR3 length equals 15 residues. Germline CDR1 and CDR2: SGHRS and YFSETQ. As DNA, the CDR3 is TGCGCCAGCAGCTTCTCGGGGGACGGGGGAAACACCATATATTTT. Amino acids: CASSFSGDGGNTIYF.

The sample holds a few counts of this clone. One junction end does not reproduce the germline sequence, and a read error may be involved. This chain uses TRBV19 with TRBJ1-5; D unclear. The CDR3 runs 13 residues. Germline V gene sequence: CDR1 LNHDA, CDR2 SQIVND (reference sequence). DNA of the CDR3: TGTGCCAGTAGTATAGTTGAGGGCCAGCCCCAGAATTTT. Encoded protein: CASSIVEGQPQNF.

This rearrangement joins TRBV7-9 to TRBJ2-1; 7 bases are a match to TRBD1. The CDR3 is 14 residues long. V trimming: 0 bases; J trimming: 6 bases; junction bases outside the gene matches: 2. The germline gives CDR1 SEHNR, CDR2 FQNEAQ (reference sequence). CDR3 nucleotide sequence: TGTGCCAGCAGCTTAGCGGCAGGGGGCAATGAGCAGTTCTTC. It translates to CASSLAAGGNEQFF.